This entry lists 26 T cell receptor beta chains sequenced from one sample in a study of glioma-infiltrating T cells. TCR alpha and beta CDR3 regions were amplified from RNA using iRepertoire nested multiplex PCR. In TCRdb, the multiplex PCR reads were re-called with MiXCR into one record per CDR3 protein. Of 300,000 to 450,000 distinct CDR3 sequences listed, more than 35% are singletons. Material for sequencing was glioma tissue, nonneoplastic brain tissue, or PBMCs (not recorded which). The receptors derive from a human donor with low-grade glioma or glioblastoma, undergoing nonglioma brain surgery, or in good health (not recorded which).

The J gene is TRBJ1-2, the V gene TRBV29-1; no reliable D call. The CDR3 is 11 amino acids. V lost 5 bases and J 3 bases, leaving 7 bases between the germline ends. Germline loops: CDR1 SQVTM, CDR2 ANQGSEA. The CDR3 coding sequence is TGCAGCGTTTCGCCTGACTATGGCTACACCTTC. It codes for CSVSPDYGYTF.

To note about this clonotype: Its ends do not fully match the called genes, so a read error is possible. The V call is TRBV28, the J call TRBJ1-5; 8 nucleotides align to TRBD1. The CDR3 is made up of 14 amino acids. Germline V gives CDR1 MDHEN, CDR2 SYDVKM. In nucleotides, the CDR3 is TGTGCCAGTAGCCCCGGACAGGGAAATCAGTCCCAGCATTTT. This codes for CASSPGQGNQSQHF. Supplemented by reference TRBV28 and TRBJ1-5, the full variable domain reads DVKVTQSSRYLVKRTGEKVFLECVQDMDHENMFWYRQDPGLGLRLIYFSYDVKMKEKGDIPEGYSVSREKKERFSLILESASTNQTSMYLCASSPGQGNQSQHFGDGTRLSIL.

Details on this clonotype: A much larger clone lies one base from this, so it may be a read error. The chain uses TRBV6-5 and TRBJ2-1; TRBD1 matches at 8 bases. The CDR3 totals 15 residues. Germline V gene lookup returns CDR1 MNHEY and CDR2 SVGAGI. J lost 5 bases, V lost 2 bases, and 5 bases had no gene match. The CDR3 region is CASSYGQGLDNEQFF. In DNA, the CDR3 is TGTGCCAGCAGTTACGGACAGGGTCTTGACAATGAGCAGTTCTTC.

This clonotype showed up just a few times. V usage is TRBV19 and J usage is TRBJ1-2, with TRBD1 matching 7 bases. Unmatched junction bases numbered 1, after V lost 7 bases and J lost 2 bases. CDR3 length equals 12 residues. Germline V gene data show CDR1 as LNHDA and CDR2 as SQIVND (reference sequence). The CDR3 region has the DNA TGTGCCAGTATAGGGGGCAACTATGGCTACACCTTC. Its protein is CASIGGNYGYTF.

This rearrangement joins TRBV6-1 to TRBJ1-4; 9 bases map to TRBD1. Trimming at V came to 6 bases and at J to 8 bases, leaving 10 bases not matched to a gene. CDR1 and CDR2 (germline): MNHNS, SASEGT. The length of the CDR3 is 15 residues. The chain's CDR3 is CASSPNRGRNEKLFF. DNA for the CDR3: TGTGCCAGCAGCCCGAACAGGGGGCGCAACGAAAAACTGTTTTTT.

Only one count was recorded for this clonotype. Relative to the germline gene, one junction end is altered; a read error may explain this. V is TRBV29-1 and J is TRBJ2-1; 8 bases line up with TRBD1. The CDR3 runs to 11 residues. The germline V gene encodes CDR1 SQVTM and CDR2 ANQGSEA. The CDR3 here is CSVRTGNDQFF. The DNA of the CDR3 is TGCAGCGTCCGGACAGGGAATGATCAGTTCTTC.

The rearrangement uses TRBV15 and TRBJ2-1, with D tentatively TRBD1 (6 bases). This CDR3 is built from 15 residues. V lost 4 bases and J 0 bases, leaving 10 bases between the germline ends. The germline gives CDR1 LNHNV, CDR2 YYDKDF (reference sequence). CDR3 protein: CATSTHRASYNEQFF. CDR3 sequence (DNA): TGTGCCACCAGCACCCACAGGGCCTCCTACAATGAGCAGTTCTTC.

This clonotype was counted between two and nine times. J is TRBJ2-7 and V is TRBV20-1; possibly TRBD2 for D (6 bases). The CDR3 is 14 residues long. The V end lost 4 bases, the J end lost 4 bases, and 17 bases lay between the germline ends. Germline CDR1 reads DFQATT; CDR2 reads SNEGSKA (reference sequence). The CDR3 coding sequence is TGCAGTGCTATTGGAGGGCTCCTACGTTACGAGCAGTACTTC. Amino acid sequence: CSAIGGLLRYEQYF.

Ten or more counts support this clonotype. The V call is TRBV6-5, the J call TRBJ2-2, with TRBD1 matching 8 bases. This CDR3 has 17 residues. CDR1 is MNHEY, CDR2 SVGAGI, per germline. The trim removed 6 bases at V and 0 bases at J, leaving 9 bases unmatched. DNA for the CDR3: TGTGCCAGCAGCCAGCCAGGGGGCGATCCGAACACCGGGGAGCTGTTTTTT. Protein sequence: CASSQPGGDPNTGELFF.

The rearrangement links TRBV20-1 to TRBJ2-1; 15 bases map to TRBD2. The CDR3 runs to 17 residues. J gave up 0 bases and V 7 bases, and 7 bases lay outside the gene matches. Germline CDR1 and CDR2: DFQATT and SNEGSKA (reference sequence). This CDR3 reads CSVPGLAGGSSYNEQFF. The CDR3 DNA reads TGCAGTGTCCCGGGACTAGCGGGAGGAAGCTCCTACAATGAGCAGTTCTTC.

As for this clonotype: It may be a read error: a sequence one base away is much more abundant. The V call is TRBV20-1, the J call TRBJ2-1; D ambiguous. The J call may be faulty, since TRBJ2-7 better matches the DNA end. This CDR3 is 12 amino acids long. Per the germline V gene, CDR1 is DFQATT and CDR2 is SNEGSKA (reference sequence). The chain's CDR3 is CSASYVGREQYF. The CDR3 bases are TGCAGTGCTAGTTATGTTGGAAGAGAGCAGTACTTC.

The rearrangement uses TRBV20-1 and TRBJ1-1; 7 positions match TRBD1. The J segment lost 4 bases and the V segment lost 8 bases, leaving 7 bases of the junction unmatched. This CDR3 has 12 residues. CDR1 and CDR2 from the germline V gene are DFQATT and SNEGSKA (reference sequence). CDR3 sequence: CSMDRCSTEAFF. The CDR3 nucleotides are TGCAGTATGGACAGGTGTAGCACTGAAGCTTTCTTT.

For this clonotype: A read error may explain this, as a much larger clone is one base away. V gene TRBV6-2 or TRBV6-3 combines with J gene TRBJ2-1; D unresolved. With the DNA end fitting TRBJ2-5 better, the J assignment may be wrong. Germline V gene data show CDR1 as MNHEY and CDR2 as SVGEGT. The CDR3 spans 13 residues. The CDR3 loop is CASGREYQETQYF. The CDR3 DNA sequence: TGTGCCAGCGGTCGAGAGTACCAAGAGACCCAGTACTTC.

This clonotype showed up just a few times. The rearrangement links TRBV19 to TRBJ1-5; 10 nucleotides line up with TRBD1. Germline CDR1 is LNHDA and CDR2 is SQIVND (reference sequence). This CDR3 has 15 residues. The trim removed 7 bases at V and 2 bases at J, leaving 5 bases unmatched. CDR3 in amino acids: CASTWGTGGNQPQHF. CDR3 bases: TGTGCCAGTACCTGGGGGACAGGGGGCAATCAGCCCCAGCATTTT.

This clonotype was detected once. A much larger clone lies one base from this, so it may be a read error. The chain has TRBV6-1 and TRBJ1-4, with D unresolved. Germline CDR1 is MNHNS and CDR2 is SASEGT. The CDR3 length is 13 residues. The CDR3 loop is CASARAANKKLFF. The DNA for the CDR3 is TGTGCCTCAGCAAGGGCGGCTAATAAAAAACTGTTTTTT.

A word on this clonotype: One end of the junction fails to match germline, which may point to a read error. The rearrangement uses TRBV15 and TRBJ1-5; D call uncertain. Germline CDR1 and CDR2: LNHNV and YYDKDF (reference sequence). CDR3 length: 15 amino acids. The CDR3 spells CGTSRDRGPGQPQHF. CDR3 DNA sequence: TGTGGCACCAGCAGAGATCGAGGGCCCGGTCAGCCCCAGCATTTT.

This clonotype was counted a few times. The V and J genes are TRBV6-1 and TRBJ2-7; TRBD2 agrees at 9 bases. The CDR3 runs 14 residues. Per germline, CDR1 MNHNS and CDR2 SASEGT. Trimming cost V 5 bases and J 2 bases; bases outside gene matches: 4. The CDR3 here is CASSSTSGTYEQYF. Written as DNA, the CDR3 is TGTGCCAGCAGTTCGACTAGCGGAACCTACGAGCAGTACTTC.

In the case of this clonotype: A much larger clone is a single base away; this may be a read error. The CDR3 sequence: CGVTRVDGYTF. The CDR3 nucleotides read TGCGGTGTAACTCGGGTGGATGGCTACACCTTC. The rearrangement joins TRBV20-1 to TRBJ1-2; unclear D gene. The CDR3 runs 11 residues. The germline gives CDR1 DFQATT, CDR2 SNEGSKA (reference sequence).

This clonotype was detected a few times. This chain links TRBV20-1 with TRBJ2-7; TRBD2 matches at 10 bases. Germline CDR1 DFQATT, CDR2 SNEGSKA (reference sequence). This CDR3 comprises 15 residues. Losses at the gene ends were 3 bases for V and 0 bases for J; bases not matched to a gene: 5. CDR3 protein: CSASPGTSASYEQYF. The DNA of the CDR3 is TGCAGTGCTAGCCCCGGGACTAGCGCCTCCTACGAGCAGTACTTC.

This chain joins TRBV7-2 and TRBJ1-1; 12 bases match TRBD1. From germline, CDR1 is SGHTA and CDR2 FQGNSA. The CDR3 extends over 17 amino acids. Trimming took 1 base from V and 1 from J; bases not matched to a gene: 4. In nucleotides, the CDR3 is TGTGCCAGCAGCTTAGTAGGGACAGGGGGCTGGAACACTGAAGCTTTCTTT. Amino acid sequence: CASSLVGTGGWNTEAFF. Full variable domain (outside the CDR3, taken from reference TRBV7-2 and TRBJ1-1): GAGVSQSPSNKVTEKGKDVELRCDPISGHTALYWYRQSLGQGLEFLIYFQGNSAPDKSGLPSDRFSAERTGGSVSTLTIQRTQQEDSAVYLCASSLVGTGGWNTEAFFGQGTRLTVV.

This clonotype was counted only a few times. V usage is TRBV27 and J usage is TRBJ2-7; D may be TRBD1 (6 bases). V was trimmed by 8 bases and J by 3 bases, leaving 17 bases between them. The germline V gene encodes CDR1 MNHEY and CDR2 SMNVEV (reference sequence). The CDR3 consists of 14 residues. The CDR3 DNA follows: TGTGCCAGCGCGACCTCGACGGGACACTACGAGCAGTACTTC. It specifies CASATSTGHYEQYF.

On this clonotype: This clone may be a read error of a much larger clone one base away. The V call is TRBV27, the J call TRBJ2-2; 7 nucleotides match TRBD2. Germline V gene sequence: CDR1 MNHEY, CDR2 SMNVEV (reference sequence). V was pared by 7 bases and J by 4 bases, with 9 bases of the junction left unmatched. This CDR3 spans 15 amino acids. This CDR3 reads CASIGLRGGTGELFF. CDR3 in DNA: TGTGCCAGCATAGGGCTACGCGGGGGCACCGGGGAGCTGTTTTTT.

In the case of this clonotype: Because the CDR3's place on the DNA is in doubt, the DNA is left out and the CDR3 is given as listed by TCRdb. The rearrangement joins TRBV27 to TRBJ2-6; the D call in the table, TRBD1, was not verified against the DNA. The CDR3 has 20 amino acids, counting both end residues. CDR1 and CDR2 from the germline V gene are MNHEY and SMNVEV (reference sequence). This chain's CDR3 is CASSLFAHGAGNSGANVPTF.

With regard to this clonotype: An end of the junction differs from the germline gene, which may be a read error. CDR3 loop: CASRQDQNTEAFF. In DNA, the CDR3 is TGTGCCAGCAGGCAGGACCAGAACACTGAGGCTTTCTTT. The chain combines TRBV2 with TRBJ1-1; D unclear. The germline V gene has CDR1 SNHLY and CDR2 FYNNEI. The CDR3 covers 13 residues.

The chain couples TRBV10-3 to TRBJ2-5, with D perhaps matching TRBD2 (6 bases). V shed 3 bases and J shed 2 bases, with 10 bases lying between them. Germline loops: CDR1 ENHRY, CDR2 SYGVKD. CDR3 length equals 14 residues. The chain's CDR3 is CAISDRTIQETQYF. The CDR3 nucleotides read TGTGCCATCAGTGACCGGACTATTCAAGAGACCCAGTACTTC.

This clonotype appeared a few times. The gene calls are TRBV7-9 and TRBJ1-1, with a weak D call TRBD1 (5 bases). CDR3 length: 16 amino acids. The V end lost 8 bases, the J end lost 1 base, and 20 bases lay between the germline ends. CDR1 and CDR2 (germline): SEHNR, FQNEAQ (reference sequence). Written as DNA, the CDR3 is TGTGCCAGCGCAACCTCCCAGGGACCGGGGAACACTGAAGCTTTCTTT. This translates into CASATSQGPGNTEAFF.